The 5 T cell receptor beta chains below come from one sample, sequenced in a study of blood T cell repertoires in COVID-19. The repertoire was sequenced with immunoSEQ multiplex PCR; TCRdb's copy has only in-frame clones and lacks some. The sample includes hundreds of thousands of clones, approximately 86% of them seen just once. The sample was PBMCs or T cells enriched from blood (not recorded which). These receptors originate from a woman between 50 and 59 years old who had recovered from COVID-19.

The rearrangement links TRBV6-5 to TRBJ2-3; D perhaps matches TRBD2 (5 bases). CDR1 and CDR2 from the germline V gene are MNHEY and SVGAGI. The CDR3 runs to 12 residues. V dropped 11 bases and J dropped 4 bases, with 13 bases sitting between them. The CDR3 protein is CAGGRAADTQYF. The CDR3 DNA reads as TGTGCCGGCGGGCGGGCAGCAGATACGCAGTATTTT.

The chain links TRBV9 to TRBJ2-1; 9 nucleotides align to TRBD2. Trimming at V came to 4 bases and at J to 0 bases, leaving 2 bases not matched to a gene. The germline V gene has CDR1 SGDLS and CDR2 YYNGEE. The CDR3 runs to 15 residues. The CDR3 region is CASSSREGSYNEQFF. Here the CDR3 DNA reads TGTGCCAGCAGCTCGCGGGAGGGCTCCTACAATGAGCAGTTCTTC.

This rearrangement joins TRBV21-1 to TRBJ2-7; the table calls TRBD1, which could not be checked here. TRBV21-1 is noted as a pseudogene. This CDR3 is 17 amino acids long. DNA of the CDR3: TGTGCCAGCAGCAAAGGGACAGGGGGCGCGAATTCCTACGAGCAGTACTTC. Its translation: CASSKGTGGANSYEQYF.

This chain uses TRBV7-9 with TRBJ2-7; 7 bases align to TRBD2. CDR3 size: 13 residues. The V gene's germline CDR1 is SEHNR and CDR2 FQNEAQ (reference sequence). Trimming cost V 5 bases and J 5 bases; bases outside gene matches: 6. CDR3 nucleotide sequence: TGTGCCAGCAGCCGATACCGGGAGGACGAGCAGTACTTC. It codes for CASSRYREDEQYF.

As concerns this clone: A much larger clone sits a single nucleotide away, making a read error possible. The chain employs TRBV5-1 and TRBJ1-6, with a tentative D call TRBD1 (5 bases). The length of the CDR3 is 14 residues. V lost 0 bases and J lost 6, with 7 bases in between. Germline values: CDR1 SGHRS, CDR2 YFSETQ. CDR3 bases: TGCGCCAGCAGCTTGGGACAGACTAATTCACCCCTCCACTTT. Its translation is CASSLGQTNSPLHF. Variable domain in full (rest from reference TRBV5-1 and TRBJ1-6): KAGVTQTPRYLIKTRGQQVTLSCSPISGHRSVSWYQQTPGQGLQFLFEYFSETQRNKGNFPGRFSGRQFSNSRSEMNVSTLELGDSALYLCASSLGQTNSPLHFGNGTRLTVT.